A selection of T cell receptor beta chains follows, all from one sample in a study of cytomegalovirus exposure and HLA in healthy donors. Method: immunoSEQ multiplex PCR; TCRdb's copy keeps in-frame clones and lacks some. The sample contains 150,000 to 200,000 clones, 80% of which appear only once. Material: PBMCs. The source of these receptors is a woman aged 40 to 50 in good health and CMV-seronegative. CDR3s include the opening cysteine and the closing phenylalanine or tryptophan. Fields, in order: J gene, V gene, CDR3 protein.

j_gene: TRBJ2-3; v_gene: TRBV7-3; CDR3aa: CASSPLAGSPTDTQYF
j_gene: TRBJ2-5; v_gene: TRBV19; CDR3aa: CASSLGLAGETQYF
j_gene: TRBJ2-1; v_gene: TRBV6-5; CDR3aa: CASSPSSSLDNEQFF
j_gene: TRBJ2-3; v_gene: TRBV7-9; CDR3aa: CASSFLDTQYF
j_gene: TRBJ1-4; v_gene: TRBV2; CDR3aa: CASTYRYSENLFF
j_gene: TRBJ1-1; v_gene: TRBV6-8; CDR3aa: CASSYEGQGVVNTEAFF
j_gene: TRBJ2-5; v_gene: TRBV28; CDR3aa: CASSAEGGGETQYF
j_gene: TRBJ1-2; v_gene: TRBV30; CDR3aa: CAWSRNAGTVNYGYTF
j_gene: TRBJ2-7; v_gene: TRBV2; CDR3aa: CASSEETGPNYEQYF
j_gene: TRBJ1-2; v_gene: TRBV6-5; CDR3aa: CASFGTANPNYGYTF
j_gene: TRBJ2-1; v_gene: TRBV27; CDR3aa: CASSETGGEARNEQFF
j_gene: TRBJ2-1; v_gene: TRBV7-9; CDR3aa: CSSRRTSGIRNEQFF
j_gene: TRBJ1-1; v_gene: TRBV14; CDR3aa: CASSHREGEAFF
j_gene: TRBJ2-3; v_gene: TRBV9; CDR3aa: CASSVVGQGAERDTQYF
j_gene: TRBJ1-6; v_gene: TRBV5-1; CDR3aa: CASRSDSYSPLHF
j_gene: TRBJ2-1; v_gene: TRBV19; CDR3aa: CASSMSGGAYNEQFF
j_gene: TRBJ2-7; v_gene: TRBV5-6; CDR3aa: CASSFSTGTGLWEQYF
j_gene: TRBJ2-1; v_gene: TRBV6-5; CDR3aa: CASSQGTSGGNEQFF
j_gene: TRBJ2-1; v_gene: TRBV2; CDR3aa: CASSYTYGGGNEQFF
j_gene: TRBJ2-3; v_gene: TRBV30; CDR3aa: CAWRRIRTSTDTQYF
j_gene: TRBJ2-1; v_gene: TRBV5-1; CDR3aa: CASSWNRNPGTSGYNEQFF
j_gene: TRBJ2-1; v_gene: TRBV28; CDR3aa: CASSRSSLPSYNEQFF
j_gene: TRBJ2-7; v_gene: TRBV5-4; CDR3aa: CASRPGLTGSTYEQYF
j_gene: TRBJ1-2; v_gene: TRBV28; CDR3aa: CASSLRLVEGYTF
j_gene: TRBJ1-5; v_gene: TRBV28; CDR3aa: CASSLSIRGQGRRQPQHF
j_gene: TRBJ1-6; v_gene: TRBV7-2; CDR3aa: CASRASNSPLHF
j_gene: TRBJ2-1; v_gene: TRBV19; CDR3aa: CASRFDLSDEQFF
j_gene: TRBJ1-2; v_gene: TRBV5-1; CDR3aa: CASSFQGGLPGYGYTF